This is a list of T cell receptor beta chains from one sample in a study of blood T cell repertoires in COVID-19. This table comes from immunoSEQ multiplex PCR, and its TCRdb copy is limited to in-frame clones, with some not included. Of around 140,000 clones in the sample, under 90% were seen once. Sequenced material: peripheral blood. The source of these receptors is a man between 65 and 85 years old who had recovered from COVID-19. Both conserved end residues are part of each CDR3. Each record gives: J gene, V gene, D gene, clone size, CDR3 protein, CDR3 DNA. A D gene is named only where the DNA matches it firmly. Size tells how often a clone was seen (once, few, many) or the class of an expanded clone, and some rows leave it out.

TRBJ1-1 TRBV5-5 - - CASRGGGGNTEAFF TGTGCCAGTCGCGGCGGGGGAGGGAACACTGAAGCTTTCTTT
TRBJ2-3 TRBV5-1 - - CASSFSGVADTQYF TGCGCCAGCAGCTTTTCAGGGGTTGCGGATACGCAGTATTTT
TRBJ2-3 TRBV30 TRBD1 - CAWAKRQGKDTQYF TGTGCCTGGGCCAAACGACAGGGCAAAGATACGCAGTATTTT
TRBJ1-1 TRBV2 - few CASSEGRVGQNTEAFF TGTGCCAGCAGTGAAGGAAGGGTGGGGCAGAACACTGAAGCTTTCTTT
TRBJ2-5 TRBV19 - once CASRAEFQETQYF TGTGCCAGTAGGGCGGAGTTCCAAGAGACCCAGTACTTC
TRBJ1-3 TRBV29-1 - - CSARGGLSSGNTIYF TGCAGCGCGAGGGGGGGATTAAGTTCTGGAAACACCATATATTTT
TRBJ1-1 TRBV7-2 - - CASSLWWGHTEAFF TGTGCCAGCAGCTTATGGTGGGGCCACACTGAAGCTTTCTTT
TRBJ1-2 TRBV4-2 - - CASSQDQGKGDGYTF TGTGCCAGCAGCCAAGACCAGGGGAAGGGCGATGGCTACACCTTC
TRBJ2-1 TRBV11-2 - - CASSLDPAGSIIGEQFF TGTGCCAGCAGCTTAGATCCGGCGGGATCAATAATTGGTGAGCAGTTCTTC
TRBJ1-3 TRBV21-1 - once CASDKGGKKGNTIYF TGTGCCAGCGATAAAGGAGGGAAAAAAGGAAACACCATATATTTT
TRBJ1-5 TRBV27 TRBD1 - CASSLSKGQGVQPQHF TGTGCCAGCAGTTTATCGAAGGGACAGGGGGTTCAGCCCCAGCATTTT
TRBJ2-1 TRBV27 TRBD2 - CASSGLAGMDEQFF TGTGCCAGCTCCGGACTAGCGGGAATGGATGAGCAGTTCTTC
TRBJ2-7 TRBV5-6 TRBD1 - CASSYNRGSEQYF TGTGCCAGCAGCTACAACAGGGGGAGCGAGCAGTACTTC
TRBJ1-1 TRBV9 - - CASSVGQGAAFF TGTGCCAGCAGCGTAGGGCAGGGTGCAGCTTTCTTT
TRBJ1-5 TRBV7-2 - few CASSLWADNQPQHF TGTGCCAGCAGCTTATGGGCAGACAATCAGCCCCAGCATTTT
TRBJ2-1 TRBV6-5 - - CASSPSTHNEQFF TGTGCCAGCAGTCCTTCGACTCACAATGAGCAGTTCTTC
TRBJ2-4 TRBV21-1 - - CASSKAVGLADIIAKNIQYF TGTGCCAGCAGCAAAGCAGTAGGACTAGCGGATATAATAGCCAAAAACATTCAGTACTTC
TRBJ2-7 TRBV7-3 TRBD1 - CASSLRGTGGSYEQYF TGTGCCAGCAGCTTAAGAGGGACAGGGGGGTCCTACGAGCAGTACTTC
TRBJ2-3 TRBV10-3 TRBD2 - CAISDAGGLTDTQYF TGTGCCATCAGTGATGCGGGAGGCCTCACAGATACGCAGTATTTT
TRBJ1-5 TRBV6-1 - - CASSELAGSNQPQHF TGTGCCAGCAGTGAATTGGCTGGTAGCAATCAGCCCCAGCATTTT
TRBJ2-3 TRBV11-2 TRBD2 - CASGLAGETDTQYF TGTGCCAGCGGGTTGGCGGGAGAGACAGATACGCAGTATTTT
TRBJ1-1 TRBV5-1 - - CASSLTGNTEAFF TGCGCCAGCAGCTTGACAGGCAACACTGAAGCTTTCTTT
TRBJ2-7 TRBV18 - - CASSQDRTSSYEQYF TGTGCCAGCTCACAAGACAGGACGAGCTCCTACGAGCAGTACTTC
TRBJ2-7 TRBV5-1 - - CASSLVTEGSSYEQYF TGCGCCAGCAGCTTGGTCACGGAGGGGTCTTCCTACGAGCAGTACTTC
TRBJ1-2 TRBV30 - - CAWSVTKTGGYTF TGTGCCTGGAGTGTAACCAAAACGGGGGGCTACACCTTC
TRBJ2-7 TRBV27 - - CATYGGEQYF TGTGCCACCTATGGCGGCGAGCAGTACTTC
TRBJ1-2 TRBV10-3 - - CAISGFGSAGYTF TGTGCCATCAGTGGCTTCGGGTCAGCCGGCTACACCTTC
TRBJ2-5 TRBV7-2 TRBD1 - CASSLAWRRTGALRETQYF TGTGCCAGCAGCTTAGCGTGGCGTAGGACAGGGGCACTGAGGGAGACCCAGTACTTC
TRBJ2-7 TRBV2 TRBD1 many CASRRDRATYEQYF TGTGCCAGCAGGAGGGACAGGGCAACCTACGAGCAGTACTTC
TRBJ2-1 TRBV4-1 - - CASSQDPSLEQFF TGCGCCAGCAGCCAAGACCCCTCCTTAGAGCAGTTCTTC
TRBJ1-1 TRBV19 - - CASIDPQYTEAFF TGTGCCAGTATTGATCCGCAGTACACTGAAGCTTTCTTT
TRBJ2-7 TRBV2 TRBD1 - CASSAGTVYYEQYF TGTGCCAGCAGCGCCGGGACAGTTTACTACGAGCAGTACTTC
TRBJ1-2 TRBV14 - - CASSPEGRYYGYTF TGTGCCAGCAGCCCGGAGGGGCGGTACTATGGCTACACCTTC
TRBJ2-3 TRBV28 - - CASTGATASTDTQYF TGTGCCAGTACTGGGGCCACAGCAAGCACAGATACGCAGTATTTT
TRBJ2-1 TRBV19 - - CASSITDLGGNEQFF TGTGCCAGTAGTATAACGGATTTGGGGGGAAATGAGCAGTTCTTC
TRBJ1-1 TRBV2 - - CASSEAPRDTEAFF TGTGCCAGCAGTGAAGCCCCTCGGGACACTGAAGCTTTCTTT
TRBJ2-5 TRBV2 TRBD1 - CASSKGQGASETQYF TGTGCCAGCAGTAAGGGACAGGGAGCTTCAGAGACCCAGTACTTC
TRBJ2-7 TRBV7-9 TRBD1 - CASSSGTGTLYEQYF TGTGCCAGCAGCTCCGGGACAGGTACACTGTACGAGCAGTACTTC
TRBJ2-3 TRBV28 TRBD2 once CASSFPTSGGTDTQYF TGTGCCAGCAGTTTCCCGACTAGCGGGGGCACAGATACGCAGTATTTT
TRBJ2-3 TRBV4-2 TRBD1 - CASSQGTGGSTDTQYF TGTGCCAGCAGCCAAGGGACAGGGGGCTCCACAGATACGCAGTATTTT